This T cell receptor (beta chain) was found in a study of T cell responses to AZD1222 COVID-19 vaccine. At the level of the study: Pooled samples include second doses given at about 4 or 12 weeks. Study-wide findings and caveats: Nearly half of spike-specific TCRs reportedly target variant regions that are unmutated in the B.1.351 and B.1.1.7 variants. Donors were largely white British and mainly female; clonal diversity was possibly underestimated. Baseline serostatus was positive in only a handful of AZD1222 recipients.

Termini included, the CDR3 measures 16 amino acids. Germline CDR1 and CDR2: WSHSY and SAAADI. About this clone: Its antigen remains unknown. The DNA is left out, because the CDR3 cannot be placed on it with certainty; the CDR3 is given as TCRdb lists it.

Clones were read by immunoSEQ multiplex PCR, and TCRdb kept only the in-frame ones, dropping some. The sample contains some 56,000 clones, 80% to 90% of which appear only once. This receptor was identified in an adult in good health. The sample here was peripheral blood, taken on day 0 of AZD1222 vaccination. The V gene is TRBV10-2, the J gene TRBJ1-4. CDR3: CASSSSGWWVAEKLFF.